This TCR beta chain was captured by sequencing in a study of blood T cell repertoires in COVID-19 (dated by TCRdb to between 2020 and 2021). The study in broad terms: The collaborator samples originated in the United States, Italy and Spain and spanned the acute and convalescent phases of COVID-19. The material from the prospective study consisted of cDNA or gDNA derived from T cells, B-cell-depleted T cells, or PBMCs. Deeply sampled blood TCRbeta repertoires from subjects exposed to, actively infected with, or recovered from COVID-19 were included in the dataset. The repertoires were released in a freely available public database meant as a resource for research on the immune response to SARS-CoV-2. Samples came from the ongoing ImmuneRACE study (first 160 participants) plus 1,254 subjects from 6 global collaborators. Nearly every sample came with metadata listing a de-identified subject ID, COVID-19 status, age in years and sex. Where available, HLA class I and class II types were taken from metadata supplied by the sample provider and were not determined by assay-based typing.

In the prospective study, participants were about 18 to 100 years old, resided in about two dozen geographic areas of the United States, and were enrolled through a virtual design. To assign participants to cohorts, the prospective study relied on clinical history that participants themselves reported in a screening survey and a study questionnaire. In the prospective study, mobile phlebotomists collected whole blood, serum and a nasopharyngeal or oropharyngeal swab from each participant. Participants in the prospective study had the option to provide additional blood draws and questionnaires over an approximately 2-month period. Before DNA extraction, blood samples from the prospective study were shipped at room temperature or frozen. Regarding this clone: The clone's antigen remains unknown. One base away there is no much larger clone; base qualities are not given.

The germline V gene (reference sequence) gives CDR1 as SEHNR and CDR2 as FQNEAQ. Its CDR3 holds 17 amino acids, cysteine through phenylalanine. This entry keeps only the CDR3 DNA: 51 bases, framed from base 1. The V end loses 6 bases and the J end loses 1 base, and a stretch of 18 bases separates them. What the research found in general, with its limitations: The quantity of clinical and demographic metadata differed by source and by participant and was supplied without curation.

TCRbeta CDR3 regions were amplified from genomic DNA using the immunoSEQ Assay, a bias-controlled multiplex PCR. In the original analysis: Within the assay, amplification of reference gene primers was used to estimate how many nucleated cells each sample contained. Sequence reads were collapsed and filtered to measure the absolute abundance of every unique TCRbeta CDR3 rearrangement. For each sample, productive Simpson clonality was calculated by taking the square root of Simpson's diversity index across productive rearrangements. TCRdb holds this immuneACCESS table with in-frame rearrangements only. Some clones are missing; in checked studies, unresolved V genes explain under half, and the rest has no known cause. V and J calls and clone size follow that table, whereas D and trimming were derived from the DNA. The sample records under 400,000 clones, 65% to 90% of which are singletons. Of the sample, approximately 4.4% falls within the top ten clones.

This sequence originates from a middle-aged woman with acute COVID-19. The sequence links TRBV7-9 to TRBJ1-4; no D segment can be confidently identified. The sample consisted of PBMCs or T cells enriched from blood (not recorded which). The nucleotide sequence reads as follows: TGTGCCAGCAGGGGAGGCGGGGTTTTGGAAACTAATGAAAAACTGTTTTTT. It codes for CASRGGGVLETNEKLFF.